At least ten counts were recorded for the clone carrying this T cell receptor beta chain. These data originate in a study of blood T cell repertoires in COVID-19. Study summary: Material from acute and convalescent COVID-19 was sourced from the United States, Italy and Spain.

Individuals drawn from 20 to 25 US areas were roughly 18 to 95 years old. V gave up 7 bases and J gave up 0 bases, with 19 bases separating them. This CDR3 region has 16 residues. Germline CDR1 and CDR2: SNHLY and FYNNEI. Sequenced by immunoSEQ multiplex PCR; TCRdb stores in-frame clones only, minus some. Found here are about 260,000 clones, about 86% of them singletons; the top ten hold roughly 4%. This TCR derives from a man in his thirties or forties with acute COVID-19. The sequencing sample was made of PBMCs or T cells enriched from blood (not recorded which). The chain joins TRBV2 to TRBJ2-7, with D possibly TRBD2 on 7 matching bases. The CDR3 here is CASTPMGGTSSYEQYV. The CDR3 DNA reads TGTGCCAGCACTCCAATGGGAGGGACAAGCTCCTACGAGCAGTACGTC.